This T cell receptor beta chain was recorded in a study of cytomegalovirus exposure and HLA in healthy donors. Comments on this clone: No antigen is known for it.

Findings and caveats of the study: An analysis was carried out at a later point. It showed that HLA-associated TCR beta chains were more clonally expanded than equally common non-associated chains. A later analysis reportedly found fewer N-insertions in an Asian-associated ancestry cluster than the roughly 670-donor mean.

Primers for the PCR totalled 60 Vbeta and 13 Jbeta. The table came from immunoSEQ multiplex PCR; TCRdb's copy has only in-frame clones and leaves some out. The sample lists some 170,000 clones, roughly four fifths occurring once. The germline V gene has CDR1 MNHEY and CDR2 SMNVEV (reference sequence). V was pared by 4 bases and J by 2 bases, with 9 bases between. CDR3 length: 14 amino acids. The chain combines TRBV27 with TRBJ2-1; D perhaps matches TRBD2 (5 bases). This sequence was found in a male donor in good health and CMV-seronegative. The sample was PBMCs. The CDR3: CASSSEGTYNEQFF. DNA of the CDR3: TGTGCCAGCAGTTCTGAGGGAACCTACAATGAGCAGTTCTTC.